Listed below are T cell receptor beta chains from one sample, sequenced in a study of graft-versus-host responses after intestinal transplantation. Only in-frame clones appear in the TCRdb table, and some are missing; sequencing was by immunoSEQ multiplex PCR. The repertoire holds roughly 13,000 clones, around a third seen once, with under 7.5% in the top ten. Specimen: alloreactive CD4+ T cells from a mixed lymphocyte reaction culture, collected before intestinal transplant. Receptors originate from a human patient who received an intestinal transplant. CDR3s include the opening cysteine and the closing phenylalanine or tryptophan.

TRBV5-8	TRBJ2-7	CASSLAGGHYEQYF
TRBV18	TRBJ2-3	CASSPGADTQYF
TRBV25-1	TRBJ2-2	CASRAGGTGELFF
TRBV2	TRBJ2-7	CASSHLYEQYF
TRBV5-4	TRBJ2-5	CASTTPGSSGETQYF
TRBV30	TRBJ2-1	CAWSVRSKSSYNEQFF
TRBV19	TRBJ2-5	CASSNTGYGTGVETQYF
TRBV5-1	TRBJ2-3	CASRRAGGGRDTQYF
TRBV6-5	TRBJ1-3	CASSSRQGGNTIYF
TRBV5-5	TRBJ2-7	CASSQVTSGYEQYF
TRBV5-1	TRBJ2-7	CASSANRGILEQYF
TRBV6-1	TRBJ2-3	CASSLQESTDTQYF
TRBV6-1	TRBJ1-2	CASSEQGSIGYGYTF
TRBV28	TRBJ1-6	CASSALGGGRNSPLHF
TRBV27	TRBJ2-3	CASSLSGTGRDTQYF
TRBV5-6	TRBJ2-5	CASSLEARETQYF
TRBV27	TRBJ1-4	CASTLAGGTNEKLFF
TRBV11-2	TRBJ1-2	CASSLSAKNYGYTF
TRBV5-1	TRBJ2-1	CASSLRLLNSYNEQFF
TRBV18	TRBJ1-1	CASSPYTGGNTEAFF
TRBV9	TRBJ2-1	CASSVLAGETEQFF
TRBV5-4	TRBJ2-3	CASSLGPSSGDTQYF
TRBV6-1	TRBJ2-7	CASSEAEPAGWYEQYF
TRBV20-1	TRBJ1-2	CSAGTGDGYTF
TRBV5-8	TRBJ1-2	CASSTTDYGYTF
TRBV27	TRBJ2-7	CASGRQGRYYEQYF
TRBV4-1	TRBJ2-4	CASSQDISDSRKNIQYF
TRBV5-1	TRBJ2-7	CASSSALAGIREQYF
TRBV6-5	TRBJ1-1	CATRSRGGVNTEAFF
TRBV6-5	TRBJ1-1	CASWLNTEAFF
TRBV2	TRBJ1-3	CASTRPGGRASGNTIYF
TRBV7-7	TRBJ2-2	CASSRLAGVSGNTGELFF
TRBV20-1	TRBJ1-2	CSAGTGDGYTF
TRBV5-1	TRBJ2-5	CASSFPTGGRSETQYF
TRBV4-2	TRBJ2-7	CASSQRLASYEQYF
TRBV6-5	TRBJ2-4	CASRPAGRNIQYF
TRBV6-5	TRBJ1-1	CASSGRVNTEAFF
TRBV7-9	TRBJ2-5	CASSTSGTGGEGTQYF
TRBV5-1	TRBJ2-1	CASSLGISYNEQFF
TRBV5-1	TRBJ2-1	CASSLDPLGVGSYNEQFF
TRBV27	TRBJ2-2	CASSPNTGGPGELFF
TRBV28	TRBJ2-6	CASSLRQGLSGANVLTF
TRBV7-9	TRBJ1-2	CASSFEINYGYTF
TRBV6-6	TRBJ1-1	CASNLGRTNTEAFF
TRBV19	TRBJ2-4	CASSIYQGVGDIQYF
TRBV20-1	TRBJ1-4	CRAQGGEKLFF
TRBV28	TRBJ1-2	CASSLWGVSWGYTF
TRBV30	TRBJ1-5	CAWSGRGNQPQHF
TRBV30	TRBJ1-6	CAWRLTGAGGNSPLHF
TRBV28	TRBJ1-1	CASRAGISKTEAFF
TRBV6-6	TRBJ1-5	CASSWTGNRNQPQHF
TRBV10-3	TRBJ2-6	CAISDAGRGANVLTF
TRBV5-1	TRBJ2-6	CASSLGYGANVLTF
TRBV11-3	TRBJ1-2	CASSLDVAGSGYTF
TRBV28	TRBJ1-5	CASSRRQGISNQPQHF
TRBV29-1	TRBJ1-4	CSVGGGSDEKLFF
TRBV20-1	TRBJ1-2	CSIDGGYGYTF
TRBV11-2	TRBJ1-5	CASSLWDIYSNQPQHF